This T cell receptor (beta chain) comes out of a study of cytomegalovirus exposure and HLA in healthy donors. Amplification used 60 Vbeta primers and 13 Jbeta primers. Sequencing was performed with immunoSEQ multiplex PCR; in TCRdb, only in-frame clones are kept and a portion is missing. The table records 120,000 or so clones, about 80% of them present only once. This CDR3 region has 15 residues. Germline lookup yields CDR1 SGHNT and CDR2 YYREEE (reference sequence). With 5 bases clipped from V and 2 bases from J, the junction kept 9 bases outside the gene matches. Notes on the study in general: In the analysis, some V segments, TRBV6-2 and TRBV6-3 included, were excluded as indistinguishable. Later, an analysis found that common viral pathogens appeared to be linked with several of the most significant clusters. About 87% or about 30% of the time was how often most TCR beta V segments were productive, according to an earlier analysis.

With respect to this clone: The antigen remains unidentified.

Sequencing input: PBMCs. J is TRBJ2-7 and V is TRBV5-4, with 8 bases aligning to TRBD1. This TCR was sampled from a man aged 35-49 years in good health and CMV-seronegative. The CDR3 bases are TGTGCCAGCAGGTTCGACAGGGGTGGGACCTACGAGCAGTACTTC. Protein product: CASRFDRGGTYEQYF.